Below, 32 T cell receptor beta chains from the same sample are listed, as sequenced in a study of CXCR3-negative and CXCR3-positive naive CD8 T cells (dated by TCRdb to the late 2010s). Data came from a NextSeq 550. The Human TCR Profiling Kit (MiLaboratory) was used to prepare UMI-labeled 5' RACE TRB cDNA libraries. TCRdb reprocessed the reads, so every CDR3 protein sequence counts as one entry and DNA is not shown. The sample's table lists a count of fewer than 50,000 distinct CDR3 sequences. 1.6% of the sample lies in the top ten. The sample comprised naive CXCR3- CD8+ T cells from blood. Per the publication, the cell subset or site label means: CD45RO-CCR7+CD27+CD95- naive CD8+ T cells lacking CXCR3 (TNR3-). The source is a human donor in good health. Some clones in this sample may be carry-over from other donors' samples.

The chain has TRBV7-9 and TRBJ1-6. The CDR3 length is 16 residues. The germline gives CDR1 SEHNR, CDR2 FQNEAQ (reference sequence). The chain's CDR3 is CASGRTRSSYNSPLHF. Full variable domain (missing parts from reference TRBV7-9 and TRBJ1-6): DTGVSQNPRHKITKRGQNVTFRCDPISEHNRLYWYRQTLGQGPEFLTYFQNEAQLEKSRLLSDRFSAERPKGSFSTLEIQRTEQGDSAMYLCASGRTRSSYNSPLHFGNGTRLTVT.

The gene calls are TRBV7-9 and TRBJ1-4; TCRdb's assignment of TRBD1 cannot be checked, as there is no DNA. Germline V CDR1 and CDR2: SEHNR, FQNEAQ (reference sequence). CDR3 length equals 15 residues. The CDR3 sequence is CASSQRQGTNEKLFF.

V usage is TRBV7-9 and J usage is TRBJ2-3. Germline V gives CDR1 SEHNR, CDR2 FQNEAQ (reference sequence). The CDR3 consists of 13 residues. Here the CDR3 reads CASSLEAGDTQYF.

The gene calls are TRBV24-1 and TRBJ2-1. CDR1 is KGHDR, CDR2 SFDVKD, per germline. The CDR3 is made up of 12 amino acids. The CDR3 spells CATSDFYNEQFF.

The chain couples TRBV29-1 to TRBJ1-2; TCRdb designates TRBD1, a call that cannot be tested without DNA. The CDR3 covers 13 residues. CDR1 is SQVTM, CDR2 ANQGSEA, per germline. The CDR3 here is CSVLAGWNYGYTF.

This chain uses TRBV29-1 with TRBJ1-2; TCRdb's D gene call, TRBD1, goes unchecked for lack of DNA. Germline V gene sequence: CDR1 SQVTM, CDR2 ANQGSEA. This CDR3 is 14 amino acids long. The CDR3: CSVEGAGGHYGYTF.

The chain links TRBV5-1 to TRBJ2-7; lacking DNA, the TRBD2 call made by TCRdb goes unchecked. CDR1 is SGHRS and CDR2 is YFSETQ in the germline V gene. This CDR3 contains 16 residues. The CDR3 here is CASSVSGTSSSYEQYF.

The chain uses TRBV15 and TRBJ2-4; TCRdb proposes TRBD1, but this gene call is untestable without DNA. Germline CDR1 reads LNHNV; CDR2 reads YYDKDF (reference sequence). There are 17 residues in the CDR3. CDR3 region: CATSSSRGGAGFNIQYF.

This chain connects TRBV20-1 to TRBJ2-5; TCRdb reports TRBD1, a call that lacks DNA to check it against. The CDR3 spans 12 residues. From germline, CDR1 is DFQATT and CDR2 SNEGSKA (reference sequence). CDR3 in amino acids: CSAQDSQETQYF.

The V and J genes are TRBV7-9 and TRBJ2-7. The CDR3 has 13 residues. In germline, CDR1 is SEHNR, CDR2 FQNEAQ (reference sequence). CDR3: CASSQADNYEQYF.

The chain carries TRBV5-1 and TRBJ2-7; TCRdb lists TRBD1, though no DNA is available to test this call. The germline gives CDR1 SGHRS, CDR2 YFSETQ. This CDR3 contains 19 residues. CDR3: CASSGTSTLSKVGTLEQYF.

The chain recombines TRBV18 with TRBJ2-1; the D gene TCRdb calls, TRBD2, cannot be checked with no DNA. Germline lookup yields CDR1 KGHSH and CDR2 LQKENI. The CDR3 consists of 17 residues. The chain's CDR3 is CASSPPSSESSYNEQFF.

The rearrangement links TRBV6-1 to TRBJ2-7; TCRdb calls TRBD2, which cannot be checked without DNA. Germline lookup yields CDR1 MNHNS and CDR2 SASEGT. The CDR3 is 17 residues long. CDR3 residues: CASSEEPSGGSSYEQYF.

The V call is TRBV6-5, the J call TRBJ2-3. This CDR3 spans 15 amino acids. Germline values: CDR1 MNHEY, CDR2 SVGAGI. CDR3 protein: CASSYAVRSTDTQYF.

CDR3 region: CASSTYRAIQYF. The chain links TRBV5-6 to TRBJ2-4; TCRdb designates TRBD1, a call that cannot be tested without DNA. There are 12 residues in the CDR3. CDR1 and CDR2 (germline): SGHDT, YYEEEE.

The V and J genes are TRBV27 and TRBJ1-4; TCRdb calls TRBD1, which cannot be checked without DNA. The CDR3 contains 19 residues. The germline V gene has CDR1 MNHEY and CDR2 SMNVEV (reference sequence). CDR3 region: CASSLGAGADFSSGEKLFF. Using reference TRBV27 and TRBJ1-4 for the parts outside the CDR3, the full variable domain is EAQVTQNPRYLITVTGKKLTVTCSQNMNHEYMSWYRQDPGLGLRQIYYSMNVEVTDKGDVPEGYKVSRKEKRNFPLILESPSPNQTSLYFCASSLGAGADFSSGEKLFFGSGTQLSVL.

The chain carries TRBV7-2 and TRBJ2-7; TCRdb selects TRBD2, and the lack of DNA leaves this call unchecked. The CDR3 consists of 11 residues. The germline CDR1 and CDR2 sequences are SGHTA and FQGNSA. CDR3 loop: CASSGSVEQYF.

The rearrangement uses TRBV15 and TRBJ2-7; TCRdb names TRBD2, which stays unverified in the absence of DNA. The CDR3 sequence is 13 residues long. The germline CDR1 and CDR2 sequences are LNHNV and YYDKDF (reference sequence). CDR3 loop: CATRLAGFYEQYF.

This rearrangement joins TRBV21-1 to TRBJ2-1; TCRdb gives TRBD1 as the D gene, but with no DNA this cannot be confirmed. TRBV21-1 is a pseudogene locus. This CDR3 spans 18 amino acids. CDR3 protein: CASSKAGGPENSYNEQFF.

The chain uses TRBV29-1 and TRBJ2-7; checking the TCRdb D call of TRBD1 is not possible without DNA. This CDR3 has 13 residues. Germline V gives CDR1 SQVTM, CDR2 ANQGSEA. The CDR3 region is CSAQGQGTNEQYF.

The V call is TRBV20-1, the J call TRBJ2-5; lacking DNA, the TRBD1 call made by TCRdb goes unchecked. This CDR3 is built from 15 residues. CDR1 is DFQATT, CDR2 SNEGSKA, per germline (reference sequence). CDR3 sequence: CSAFKGTGGQETQYF.

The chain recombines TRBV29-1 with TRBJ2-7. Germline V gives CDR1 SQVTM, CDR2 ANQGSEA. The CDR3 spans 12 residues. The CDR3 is CSVVAEFYEQYF.

The CDR3 is CASSLGQEFYGYTF. The gene calls are TRBV7-9 and TRBJ1-2. The CDR3 extends over 14 amino acids. The germline CDR1 and CDR2 sequences are SEHNR and FQNEAQ (reference sequence). Supplemented by reference TRBV7-9 and TRBJ1-2, the full variable domain reads DTGVSQNPRHKITKRGQNVTFRCDPISEHNRLYWYRQTLGQGPEFLTYFQNEAQLEKSRLLSDRFSAERPKGSFSTLEIQRTEQGDSAMYLCASSLGQEFYGYTFGSGTRLTVV.

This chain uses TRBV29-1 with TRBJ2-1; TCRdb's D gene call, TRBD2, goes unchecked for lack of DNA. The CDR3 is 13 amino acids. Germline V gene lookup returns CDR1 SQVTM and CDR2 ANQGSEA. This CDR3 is CSVESGPYNEQFF.

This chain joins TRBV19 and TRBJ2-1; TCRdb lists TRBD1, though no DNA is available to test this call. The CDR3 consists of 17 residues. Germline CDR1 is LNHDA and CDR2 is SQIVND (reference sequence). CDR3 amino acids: CASSPRSGIGSYNEQFF.

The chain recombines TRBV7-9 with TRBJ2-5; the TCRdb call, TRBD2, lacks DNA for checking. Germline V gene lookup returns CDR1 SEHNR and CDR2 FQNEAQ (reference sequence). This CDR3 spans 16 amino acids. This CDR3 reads CASSPPEGGQRETQYF.

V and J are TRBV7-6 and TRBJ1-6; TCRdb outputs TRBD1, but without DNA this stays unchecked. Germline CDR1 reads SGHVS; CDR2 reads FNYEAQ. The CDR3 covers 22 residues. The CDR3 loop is CASSPYRDQGTGSVSYNSPLHF.

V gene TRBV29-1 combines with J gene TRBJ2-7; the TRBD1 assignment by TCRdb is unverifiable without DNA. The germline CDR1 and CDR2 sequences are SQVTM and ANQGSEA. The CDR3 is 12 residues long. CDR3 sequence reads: CSAPGQGGEQYF.

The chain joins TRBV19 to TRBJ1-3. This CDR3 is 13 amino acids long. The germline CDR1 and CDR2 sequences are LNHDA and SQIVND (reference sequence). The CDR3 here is CASSVGPGNTIYF.

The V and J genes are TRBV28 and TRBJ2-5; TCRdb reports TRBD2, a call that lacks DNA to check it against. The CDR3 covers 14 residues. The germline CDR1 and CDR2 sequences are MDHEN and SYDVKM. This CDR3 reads CASSRPGPLETQYF.

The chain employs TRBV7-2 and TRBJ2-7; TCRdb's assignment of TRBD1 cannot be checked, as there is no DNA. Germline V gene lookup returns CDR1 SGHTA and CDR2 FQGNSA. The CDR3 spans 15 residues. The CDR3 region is CASSSPGTGFYEQYF.

Here the CDR3 reads CASSFTGERNQPQHF. The rearrangement joins TRBV28 to TRBJ1-5; with no DNA, the TCRdb D assignment of TRBD1 cannot be verified. Germline V lookup: CDR1 MDHEN, CDR2 SYDVKM. This CDR3 is built from 15 residues. Combining the CDR3 with reference TRBV28 and TRBJ1-5 gives the whole variable domain DVKVTQSSRYLVKRTGEKVFLECVQDMDHENMFWYRQDPGLGLRLIYFSYDVKMKEKGDIPEGYSVSREKKERFSLILESASTNQTSMYLCASSFTGERNQPQHFGDGTRLSIL.